This section outlines one T cell receptor (beta chain) sequence together with its context. Germline CDR1 is SEHNR and CDR2 is FQNEAQ (reference sequence). The CDR3 loop spans 15 amino acids. V trimming: 1 base; J trimming: 6 bases; junction bases outside the gene matches: 5. The data are from a study of cytomegalovirus exposure and HLA in healthy donors. Primers for the PCR totalled 60 Vbeta and 13 Jbeta. TCRdb keeps only in-frame clones here, not all; method: immunoSEQ multiplex PCR. Its table lists 40,000 to 65,000 clones. This clonotype was obtained from a man between 40 and 49 years old in good health and CMV-seropositive. This chain links TRBV7-9 with TRBJ1-1; 10 nucleotides agree with TRBD1. The sample consisted of PBMCs. DNA for the CDR3: TGTGCCAGCAGCTTAGATGGACAGGGGGTATCTGAAGCTTTCTTT. Its protein is CASSLDGQGVSEAFF.